This T cell receptor (beta chain) originates from a study of neoadjuvant anti-PD-1 for oral cavity cancer. Study at large: Around day 43, patients without progression received a fourth nivolumab dose before surgery.

This clone came up once. This CDR3 has 11 amino acids. In germline, CDR1 is SQVTM, CDR2 ANQGSEA. V shed 4 bases and J shed 6 bases, with 6 bases lying between them. Data came from immunoSEQ multiplex PCR; TCRdb stores just in-frame clones and leaves some out. The table has 84,000 or so clones, roughly 80% seen once. Stage II-IVA oral cavity squamous cell carcinoma was new and untreated by systemic or radiation therapy. PBMCs were not maintained or expanded in culture before analysis. Sample: PBMCs, taken before nivolumab (anti-PD-1) treatment. The genes are TRBV29-1 and TRBJ2-2; D gene unclear. The TCR was taken from a person aged 40 to 85 with oral cavity squamous cell carcinoma. CDR3 protein: CSVAAAGELFF. The CDR3 DNA sequence: TGCAGCGTTGCTGCGGCCGGGGAGCTGTTTTTT.